The source of this T cell receptor (beta chain) is a study of beta chain features in type 1 diabetes. A remark on this clone: As yet, its antigen is unknown.

Investigators reverse transcribed all isolated RNA, so they sequenced expressed TCRB transcripts. Regulatory, naive and central memory T cell samples averaged approximately 3.9 million reads. The assay was immunoSEQ multiplex PCR, and TCRdb's table has in-frame clones only and misses some. The table has 120,000 to 150,000 clones, about 12% seen once. This CDR3 is 11 amino acids long. Trimming left V 4 bases short and J 6 bases short, with 9 bases between. Germline CDR1 is SQVTM and CDR2 is ANQGSEA. Findings and limits, study-wide: TCRB CDR3s were moderately but significantly shorter in Type 1 diabetes patients in all four CD4+ subsets.

Sorting with CD45RO/CCR7/CD25/CD127/CD95/CD27 yielded naive, central memory, regulatory and stem-like memory CD4+ cells. This clonotype originated in a young man with type 1 diabetes. Sequencing was performed on central memory CD4+ T cells from blood. This chain joins TRBV29-1 and TRBJ1-1, with D unresolved. The CDR3 sequence: CSVGQYAEAFF. DNA for the CDR3: TGCAGCGTTGGGCAGTACGCTGAAGCTTTCTTT.